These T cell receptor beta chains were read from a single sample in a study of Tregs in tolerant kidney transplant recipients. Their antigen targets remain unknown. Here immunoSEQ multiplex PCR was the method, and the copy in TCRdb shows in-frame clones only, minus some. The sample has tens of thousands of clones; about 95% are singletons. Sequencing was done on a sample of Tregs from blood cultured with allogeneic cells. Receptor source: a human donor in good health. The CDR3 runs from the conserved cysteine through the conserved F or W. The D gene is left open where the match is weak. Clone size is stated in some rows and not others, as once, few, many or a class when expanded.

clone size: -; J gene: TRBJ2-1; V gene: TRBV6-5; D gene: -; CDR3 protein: CASSYQRRDEQFF; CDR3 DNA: TGTGCCAGCAGTTATCAGCGCCGGGATGAGCAGTTCTTC
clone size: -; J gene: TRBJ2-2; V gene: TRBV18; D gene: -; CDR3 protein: CASSPREGGTGELFF; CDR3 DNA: TGTGCCAGCTCACCACGAGAGGGAGGCACCGGGGAGCTGTTTTTT
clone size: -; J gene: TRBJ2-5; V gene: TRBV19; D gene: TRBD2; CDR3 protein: CASSASGEETQYF; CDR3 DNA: TGTGCCAGTAGTGCTAGCGGGGAAGAGACCCAGTACTTC
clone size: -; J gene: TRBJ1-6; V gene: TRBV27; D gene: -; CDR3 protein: CAVKPAGPLNSPLHF; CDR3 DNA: TGTGCCGTCAAGCCGGCAGGGCCTCTGAATTCACCCCTCCACTTT
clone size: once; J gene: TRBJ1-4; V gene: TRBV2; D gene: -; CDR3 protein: CASSANLATNEKLFF; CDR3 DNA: TGTGCCAGCAGTGCTAACCTTGCAACTAATGAAAAACTGTTTTTT
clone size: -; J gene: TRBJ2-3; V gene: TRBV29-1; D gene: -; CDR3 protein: CSVGGSAADTQYF; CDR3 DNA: TGCAGCGTTGGGGGTTCCGCGGCAGATACGCAGTATTTT
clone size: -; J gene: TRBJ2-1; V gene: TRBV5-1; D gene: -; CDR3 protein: CASSLVSGPSSYNEQFF; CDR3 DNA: TGCGCCAGCAGCTTGGTTTCCGGGCCGAGCTCCTACAATGAGCAGTTCTTC
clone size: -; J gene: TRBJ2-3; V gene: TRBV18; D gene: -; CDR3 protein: CASSLLDTQYF; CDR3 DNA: TGTGCCAGCTCATTATTGGATACGCAGTATTTT
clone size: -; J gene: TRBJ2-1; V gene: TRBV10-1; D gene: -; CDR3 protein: CASSESGARARNEQFF; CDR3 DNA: TGCGCCAGCAGTGAGTCTGGGGCACGGGCGAGGAATGAGCAGTTCTTC
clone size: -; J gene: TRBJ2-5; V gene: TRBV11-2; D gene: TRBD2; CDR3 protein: CASNKGLAQETQYF; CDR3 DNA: TGTGCCAGCAACAAAGGACTAGCCCAAGAGACCCAGTACTTC
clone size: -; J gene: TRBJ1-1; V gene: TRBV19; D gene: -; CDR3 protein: CASSINELNTEAFF; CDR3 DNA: TGTGCCAGTAGTATTAATGAGTTGAACACTGAAGCTTTCTTT
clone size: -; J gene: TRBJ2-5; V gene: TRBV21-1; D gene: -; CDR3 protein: CASSQMEGPSGPQETQYF; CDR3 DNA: TGTGCCAGCAGCCAAATGGAGGGGCCGAGCGGGCCTCAAGAGACCCAGTACTTC
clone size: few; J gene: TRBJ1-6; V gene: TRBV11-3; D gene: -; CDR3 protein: CASSFSGDSPLHF; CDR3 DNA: TGTGCCAGCAGCTTCTCAGGGGATTCACCCCTCCACTTT
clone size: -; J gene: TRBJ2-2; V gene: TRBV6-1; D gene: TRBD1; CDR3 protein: CASSELDRGRFPGELFF; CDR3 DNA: TGTGCCAGCAGTGAATTGGACAGGGGGAGGTTCCCCGGGGAGCTGTTTTTT
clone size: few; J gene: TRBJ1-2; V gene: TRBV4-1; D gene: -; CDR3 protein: CASSLGPGKNYGYTF; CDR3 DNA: TGCGCCAGCAGCCTGGGCCCAGGGAAGAACTATGGCTACACCTTC
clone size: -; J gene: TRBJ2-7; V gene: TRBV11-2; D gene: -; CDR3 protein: CASSPIDEASYEQYF; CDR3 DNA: TGTGCCAGCAGCCCGATTGACGAGGCCTCCTACGAGCAGTACTTC